This T cell receptor (beta chain) was captured by sequencing in a study of shared clonotypes between healthy human individuals. The study, taken as a whole, reports: In the sorted subsets, rarefaction showed sequencing was incomplete despite large depth. Apart from blood, nothing was sampled; tissue repertoires likely differ.

TCRdb's copy holds only in-frame clones and misses some; the assay was immunoSEQ multiplex PCR. The sample lists about 1,800,000 clones; roughly 95% were seen once. About this clone: The target antigen is unknown.

The CDR3 sequence is 15 residues long. Germline V lookup: CDR1 SGHTA, CDR2 FQGTGA. V lost 5 bases and J lost 5, with 18 bases in between. CD8 cells classed as naive were CD45RO-negative and positively selected for CCR7, excluding terminally differentiated effector memory CD45RA+ cells. The chain links TRBV7-3 to TRBJ2-5; D possibly uses TRBD1 or TRBD2 (6 bases each). This clonotype was sampled from a man between 18 and 29 years old in good health. The sequenced sample consisted of naive CD8+ T cells sorted from blood. The CDR3 sequence is CASSPGGRFGETQYF. The CDR3 coding sequence is TGTGCCAGCAGCCCCGGGGGCCGCTTTGGGGAGACCCAGTACTTC. The full variable domain, in which reference TRBV7-3 and TRBJ2-5 provide the parts outside the CDR3, is GAGVSQTPSNKVTEKGKYVELRCDPISGHTALYWYRQSLGQGPEFLIYFQGTGAADDSGLPNDRFFAVRPEGSVSTLKIQRTERGDSAVYLCASSPGGRFGETQYFGPGTRLLVL.